This T cell receptor (beta chain) was sequenced during a study of identical twins. The length of the CDR3 is 14 residues. V lost 6 bases, J lost 1 base, and 13 bases lay in between. Germline loops: CDR1 SNHLY, CDR2 FYNNEI. One entry per CDR3 protein, called by TCRdb with MiXCR from the 5' RACE reads. The sample contains just over 500,000 distinct CDR3 sequences, roughly 21% of which appear only once. The same specimen was also included in a second study, on T cells expressing NK-cell markers.

This chain links TRBV2 with TRBJ2-7; D perhaps matches TRBD2 (7 bases). Sequenced input: CD4+ T cells sorted from blood. The clonotype comes from a woman between 18 and 30 years old in good health. DNA of the CDR3: TGTGCCAGCAGCTCCGCGGGGGCTTCCTACGAGCAGTACTTC. This gives the protein CASSSAGASYEQYF.